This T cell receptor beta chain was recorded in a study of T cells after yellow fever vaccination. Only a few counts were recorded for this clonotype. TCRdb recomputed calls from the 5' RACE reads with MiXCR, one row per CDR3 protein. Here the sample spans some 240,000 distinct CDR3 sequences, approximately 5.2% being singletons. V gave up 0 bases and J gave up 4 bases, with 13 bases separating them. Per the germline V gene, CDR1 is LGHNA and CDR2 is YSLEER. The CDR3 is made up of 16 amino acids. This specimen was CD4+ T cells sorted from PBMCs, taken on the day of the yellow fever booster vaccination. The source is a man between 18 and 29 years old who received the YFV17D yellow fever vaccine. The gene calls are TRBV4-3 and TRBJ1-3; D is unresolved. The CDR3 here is CASSQDRTIRGNTIYF. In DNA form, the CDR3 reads TGCGCCAGCAGCCAAGATCGTACGATTCGGGGAAACACCATATATTTT.